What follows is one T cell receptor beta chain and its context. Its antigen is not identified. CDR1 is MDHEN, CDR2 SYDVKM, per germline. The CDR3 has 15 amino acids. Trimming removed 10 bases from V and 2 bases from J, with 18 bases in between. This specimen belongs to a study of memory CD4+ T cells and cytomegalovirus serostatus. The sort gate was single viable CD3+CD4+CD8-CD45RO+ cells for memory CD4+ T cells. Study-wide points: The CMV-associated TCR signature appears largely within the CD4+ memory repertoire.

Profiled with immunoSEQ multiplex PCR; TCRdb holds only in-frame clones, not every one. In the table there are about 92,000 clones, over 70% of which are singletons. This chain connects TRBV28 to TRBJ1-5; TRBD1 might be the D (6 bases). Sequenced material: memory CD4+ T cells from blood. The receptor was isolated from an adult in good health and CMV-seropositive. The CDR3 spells CATTLGGGGNQPQHF. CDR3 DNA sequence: TGTGCCACCACACTAGGAGGGGGTGGCAATCAGCCCCAGCATTTT. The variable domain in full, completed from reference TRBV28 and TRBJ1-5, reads DVKVTQSSRYLVKRTGEKVFLECVQDMDHENMFWYRQDPGLGLRLIYFSYDVKMKEKGDIPEGYSVSREKKERFSLILESASTNQTSMYLCATTLGGGGNQPQHFGDGTRLSIL.